This T cell receptor beta chain was retrieved from a study of shared clonotypes between healthy human individuals. Overall study: Per donor, three plates held CD4 naive cells, three held CD4 memory, two held CD8 naive and one held CD8 memory.

Germline V gene data show CDR1 as LNHNV and CDR2 as YYDKDF (reference sequence). The V end lost 5 bases, the J end lost 1 base, and 6 bases lay between the germline ends. This CDR3 spans 13 amino acids. Profiled with immunoSEQ multiplex PCR; TCRdb holds only in-frame clones, not every one. The sample has about 2.4 million clones, 90% to 95% seen once. Sequenced: naive CD4+ T cells sorted from blood. Subset described: CD45RA+ positively selected. J is TRBJ1-5 and V is TRBV15; maybe TRBD1 (5 bases). The TCR was taken from a man younger than 35 in good health. The CDR3 loop is CATSPGSNQPQHF. DNA for the CDR3: TGTGCCACCAGCCCAGGGAGCAATCAGCCCCAGCATTTT.